This T cell receptor (beta chain) was recorded in a study of shared clonotypes between healthy human individuals. The naive CD8 fraction comprised CD45RO-negative cells positively selected for CCR7 and excluded terminally differentiated effector memory CD45RA+ cells. The CDR3 spans 16 residues. Every subset's genomic DNA went evenly onto several immunoSEQ plates. The protocol was immunoSEQ multiplex PCR, while the TCRdb copy is restricted to in-frame clones and leaves out a portion. Here the sample spans 1.5 million to 2.5 million clones, roughly 95% being singletons. This clone has just one count. This chain uses TRBV21-1 with TRBJ2-5; no check of the table's D call, TRBD2, against the DNA was made. TRBV21-1 is a pseudogene locus. Sequenced material: naive CD8+ T cells sorted from blood. The TCR sequence derives from a man between 18 and 35 years old in good health. CDR3 loop: CASSATWGESQETQYF. The CDR3, as DNA: TGTGCCAGCAGCGCCACGTGGGGGGAATCCCAAGAGACCCAGTACTTC.